The following is a TCR beta chain sequence with its context. Its antigen is not known. The V gene lost 7 bases and the J gene lost 3 bases, with 15 bases spanning the gap. The length of the CDR3 is 15 residues. Germline CDR1 MNHNS, CDR2 SASEGT. This record comes from a study of T cells in localized non-small cell lung cancer. TCRdb's copy holds only in-frame clones and misses some; the assay was immunoSEQ multiplex PCR. The repertoire holds tens of thousands of clones, with approximately 80% as singletons. Findings of the study overall: Sequencing was limited to one tumor region, leaving the possibility of heterogeneity open. Adjacent lung was found to contain a median around 56 of the top 100 tumor clones. A denser population of T cells in blood accompanied longer overall survival. Uninvolved neighboring lung showed the greatest T cell clonality, exceeding tumor.

This chain joins TRBV6-1 and TRBJ2-2, with D tentatively TRBD2 (5 bases). The sequence was obtained from a male donor older than 55 with stage II squamous cell lung carcinoma. The sequenced sample was peripheral blood, obtained before any cancer treatment. The CDR3 DNA reads TGTGCCAGCATCAAGACCCAGAGGGACACCGGGGAGCTGTTTTTT. Translated, it gives CASIKTQRDTGELFF.